The clone carrying this T cell receptor (beta chain) was counted at least ten times. Its antigen is unknown. Generated by immunoSEQ multiplex PCR, the TCRdb table keeps only in-frame clones and is missing some. Listed for the sample are roughly 8,000 clones, none seen a single time. The CDR3 is made up of 13 amino acids. The germline V and J ends were trimmed by 0 bases and 4 bases, with 7 bases remaining between them. CDR1 and CDR2 (germline): SGDLS, YYNGEE. The data derive from a study of T cells after posttransplantation cyclophosphamide. Findings and limits, study-wide: After PTCy, TRB diversity resembled that of CNI/methotrexate controls.

A marrow graft followed busulfan-fludarabine conditioning, with cyclophosphamide on days +3 and +4. This TCR was recovered from a female patient aged 50-59 years who received an allogeneic stem cell transplant from a related donor, was CMV-positive, and had no GVHD. Some of these T cells may belong to the graft donor. The chain uses TRBV9 and TRBJ1-2; TRBD1 might be the D (6 bases). The source material was PBMCs, sampled after allogeneic stem cell transplant with posttransplant cyclophosphamide. In DNA, the CDR3 is TGTGCCAGCAGCGTAGGGACAGTCTATGGCTACACCTTC. Translating gives CASSVGTVYGYTF.